A selection of T cell receptor beta chains follows, all from one sample in a study of siplizumab effects on memory and regulatory T cells. The method was immunoSEQ multiplex PCR; TCRdb's version includes in-frame clones alone and lacks a portion of them. The repertoire holds about 110,000 clones, roughly nine tenths seen once, with 0.75% in the top ten. The sequencing sample was made of Tregs sorted from blood. The receptors here all came from a human donor in good health. Both conserved end residues are part of each CDR3. Fields, in order: J gene, V gene, D gene, clone size, CDR3 protein, CDR3 DNA. A D gene is named only where the DNA matches it firmly. Rows may omit the clone size; those that give it use once, few, many or a size class.

j_call: TRBJ1-2
v_call: TRBV29-1
d_call: NA
clone_size: NA
cdr3_aa: CSVVGPPNYGYTF
cdr3_nt: TGCAGCGTTGTTGGGCCGCCGAACTATGGCTACACCTTC

j_call: TRBJ2-1
v_call: TRBV7-9
d_call: TRBD2
clone_size: NA
cdr3_aa: CASQAGDEQFF
cdr3_nt: TGTGCCAGCCAAGCGGGAGATGAGCAGTTCTTC

j_call: TRBJ2-5
v_call: TRBV19
d_call: NA
clone_size: NA
cdr3_aa: CASKGLTGAQVTQYF
cdr3_nt: TGTGCCAGTAAGGGCTTGACAGGAGCCCAAGTGACCCAGTACTTC

j_call: TRBJ1-2
v_call: TRBV4-1
d_call: NA
clone_size: NA
cdr3_aa: CASSQSTYGYTF
cdr3_nt: TGCGCCAGCAGCCAAAGTACCTATGGCTACACCTTC

j_call: TRBJ1-2
v_call: TRBV6-5
d_call: NA
clone_size: NA
cdr3_aa: CASSPHGEVGYTF
cdr3_nt: TGTGCCAGCAGTCCCCATGGGGAGGTGGGCTACACCTTC

j_call: TRBJ2-1
v_call: TRBV15
d_call: NA
clone_size: NA
cdr3_aa: CATSRAPGDEQFF
cdr3_nt: TGTGCCACCAGCAGAGCTCCGGGGGATGAGCAGTTCTTC

j_call: TRBJ2-1
v_call: TRBV27
d_call: NA
clone_size: NA
cdr3_aa: CAVWAGAEQFF
cdr3_nt: TGTGCGGTATGGGCCGGGGCGGAGCAGTTCTTC

j_call: TRBJ2-7
v_call: TRBV28
d_call: TRBD1
clone_size: NA
cdr3_aa: CASSLIMTGEFVEQYF
cdr3_nt: TGTGCCAGCAGTTTAATAATGACAGGGGAGTTCGTCGAGCAGTACTTC

j_call: TRBJ2-7
v_call: TRBV7-8
d_call: TRBD1
clone_size: NA
cdr3_aa: CASSRWTGPYEQYF
cdr3_nt: TGTGCCAGCAGCCGTTGGACAGGTCCCTACGAGCAGTACTTC

j_call: TRBJ1-1
v_call: TRBV2
d_call: TRBD1
clone_size: NA
cdr3_aa: CASRGTGGDTEAFF
cdr3_nt: TGTGCCAGCAGGGGGACAGGGGGGGACACTGAAGCTTTCTTT

j_call: TRBJ2-7
v_call: TRBV27
d_call: TRBD1
clone_size: NA
cdr3_aa: CASSLGQGASSEQYF
cdr3_nt: TGTGCCAGCAGTTTGGGACAGGGGGCCTCCAGCGAGCAGTACTTC

j_call: TRBJ2-1
v_call: TRBV11-3
d_call: NA
clone_size: NA
cdr3_aa: CASSLRPPTQFNEQFF
cdr3_nt: TGTGCCAGCAGCTTAAGGCCTCCCACCCAATTCAATGAGCAGTTCTTC

j_call: TRBJ1-4
v_call: TRBV5-4
d_call: NA
clone_size: NA
cdr3_aa: CASSLAGQNNEKLFF
cdr3_nt: TGTGCCAGCAGCTTGGCCGGTCAGAATAATGAAAAACTGTTTTTT

j_call: TRBJ1-6
v_call: TRBV9
d_call: NA
clone_size: few
cdr3_aa: CASSLSPQGYNSPLHF
cdr3_nt: TGTGCCAGCAGCCTCTCCCCCCAGGGGTACAATTCACCCCTCCACTTT

j_call: TRBJ2-2
v_call: TRBV9
d_call: TRBD2
clone_size: once
cdr3_aa: CASSVDPSGLTGELFF
cdr3_nt: TGTGCCAGCAGCGTAGATCCTAGCGGGTTGACCGGGGAGCTGTTTTTT

j_call: TRBJ1-2
v_call: TRBV2
d_call: TRBD1
clone_size: NA
cdr3_aa: CASSATGTGHYGYTF
cdr3_nt: TGTGCCAGCAGCGCAACCGGGACAGGGCACTATGGCTACACCTTC

j_call: TRBJ1-1
v_call: TRBV29-1
d_call: NA
clone_size: NA
cdr3_aa: CSGIRTAWGMNTEAFF
cdr3_nt: TGCAGCGGGATCCGGACAGCTTGGGGGATGAACACTGAAGCTTTCTTT

j_call: TRBJ2-7
v_call: TRBV2
d_call: NA
clone_size: NA
cdr3_aa: CASSESSYEQYF
cdr3_nt: TGTGCCAGCAGTGAAAGCTCCTACGAGCAGTACTTC

j_call: TRBJ2-5
v_call: TRBV5-6
d_call: TRBD2
clone_size: NA
cdr3_aa: CASSFPGSGKQETQYF
cdr3_nt: TGTGCCAGCAGCTTCCCCGGTAGCGGGAAACAAGAGACCCAGTACTTC

j_call: TRBJ1-2
v_call: TRBV7-3
d_call: NA
clone_size: NA
cdr3_aa: CASSPRQGAYGYTF
cdr3_nt: TGTGCCAGCAGCCCGCGCCAGGGAGCCTATGGCTACACCTTC

j_call: TRBJ2-2
v_call: TRBV5-1
d_call: NA
clone_size: NA
cdr3_aa: CASRGIRSYGELFF
cdr3_nt: TGCGCCAGTAGGGGGATCAGGAGTTACGGGGAGCTGTTTTTT

j_call: TRBJ2-7
v_call: TRBV7-9
d_call: NA
clone_size: NA
cdr3_aa: CASSFTGTGYYEQYF
cdr3_nt: TGTGCCAGCAGCTTTACCGGGACTGGTTACTACGAGCAGTACTTC

j_call: TRBJ1-2
v_call: TRBV7-9
d_call: TRBD1
clone_size: NA
cdr3_aa: CASSPIGGRNYGYTF
cdr3_nt: TGTGCCAGCAGCCCCATAGGGGGCAGGAACTATGGCTACACCTTC

j_call: TRBJ1-2
v_call: TRBV9
d_call: NA
clone_size: NA
cdr3_aa: CASSVGEGYGYTF
cdr3_nt: TGTGCCAGCAGCGTAGGTGAGGGATATGGCTACACCTTC

j_call: TRBJ2-5
v_call: TRBV19
d_call: TRBD2
clone_size: NA
cdr3_aa: CASSDGTSGQETQYF
cdr3_nt: TGTGCCAGTAGTGACGGGACTAGCGGACAAGAGACCCAGTACTTC

j_call: TRBJ2-7
v_call: TRBV28
d_call: NA
clone_size: NA
cdr3_aa: CASSDPSEQYF
cdr3_nt: TGTGCCAGCAGTGACCCTTCCGAGCAGTACTTC

j_call: TRBJ2-7
v_call: TRBV5-1
d_call: NA
clone_size: few
cdr3_aa: CASSRDRYEQYF
cdr3_nt: TGCGCCAGCAGCCGGGACCGCTACGAGCAGTACTTC

j_call: TRBJ2-7
v_call: TRBV7-2
d_call: TRBD1
clone_size: NA
cdr3_aa: CASSSYRGSSYEQYF
cdr3_nt: TGTGCCAGCAGCTCTTACAGGGGGAGCTCCTACGAGCAGTACTTC